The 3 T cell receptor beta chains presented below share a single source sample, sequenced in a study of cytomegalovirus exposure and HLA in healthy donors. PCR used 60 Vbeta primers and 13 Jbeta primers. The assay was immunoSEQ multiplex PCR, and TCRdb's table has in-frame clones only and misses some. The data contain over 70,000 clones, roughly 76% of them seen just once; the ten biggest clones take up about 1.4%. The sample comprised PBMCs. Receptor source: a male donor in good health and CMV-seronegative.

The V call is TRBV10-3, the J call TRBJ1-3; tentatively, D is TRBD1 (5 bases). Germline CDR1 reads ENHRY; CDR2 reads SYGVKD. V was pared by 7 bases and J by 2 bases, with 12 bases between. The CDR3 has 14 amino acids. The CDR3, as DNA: TGTGCCATCACCCTCGGGGGTACTGGAAACACCATATATTTT. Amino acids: CAITLGGTGNTIYF.

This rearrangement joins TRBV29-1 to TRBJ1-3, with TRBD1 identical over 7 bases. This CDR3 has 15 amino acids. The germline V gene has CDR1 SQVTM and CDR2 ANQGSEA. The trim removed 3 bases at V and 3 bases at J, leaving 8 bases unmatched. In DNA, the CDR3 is TGCAGCGTTGACCGCAGGGGGTATGGTGGAAACACCATATATTTT. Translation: CSVDRRGYGGNTIYF.

The CDR3 region has the DNA TGTGCCAGCAGCTTAGACTCAGACAGGGGACGGACCGGGGAGCTGTTTTTT. Protein: CASSLDSDRGRTGELFF. The rearrangement links TRBV7-8 to TRBJ2-2; TRBD1 matches at 8 bases. The CDR3 extends over 17 amino acids. The J segment lost 5 bases and the V segment lost 1 base, leaving 9 bases of the junction unmatched. Per germline, CDR1 SGHVS and CDR2 FQNEAQ. The complete variable domain, with remaining parts taken from reference TRBV7-8 and TRBJ2-2, reads GAGVSQSPRYKVAKRGQDVALRCDPISGHVSLFWYQQALGQGPEFLTYFQNEAQLDKSGLPSDRFFAERPEGSVSTLKIQRTQQEDSAVYLCASSLDSDRGRTGELFFGEGSRLTVL.